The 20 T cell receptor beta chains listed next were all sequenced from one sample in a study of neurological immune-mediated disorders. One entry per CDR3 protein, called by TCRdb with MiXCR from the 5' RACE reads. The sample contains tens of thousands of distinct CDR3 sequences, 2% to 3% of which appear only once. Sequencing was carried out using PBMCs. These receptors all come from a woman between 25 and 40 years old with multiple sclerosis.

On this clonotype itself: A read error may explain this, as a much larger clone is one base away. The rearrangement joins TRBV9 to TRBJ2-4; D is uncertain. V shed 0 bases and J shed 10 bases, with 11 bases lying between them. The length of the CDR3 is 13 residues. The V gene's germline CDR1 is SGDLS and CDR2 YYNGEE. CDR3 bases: TGTGCCAGCAGCGTAGCTACTACGAAAATTCAGTACTTC. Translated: CASSVATTKIQYF. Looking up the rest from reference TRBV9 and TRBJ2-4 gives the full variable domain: DSGVTQTPKHLITATGQRVTLRCSPRSGDLSVYWYQQSLDQGLQFLIQYYNGEERAKGNILERFSAQQFPDLHSELNLSSLELGDSALYFCASSVATTKIQYFGAGTRLSVL.

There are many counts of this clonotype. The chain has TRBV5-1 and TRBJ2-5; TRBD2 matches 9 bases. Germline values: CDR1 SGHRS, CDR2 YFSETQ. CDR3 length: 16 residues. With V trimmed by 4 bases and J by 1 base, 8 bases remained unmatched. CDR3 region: CASSVTGTSSQETQYF. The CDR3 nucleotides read TGCGCCAGCAGCGTGACCGGGACTAGCAGCCAAGAGACCCAGTACTTC.

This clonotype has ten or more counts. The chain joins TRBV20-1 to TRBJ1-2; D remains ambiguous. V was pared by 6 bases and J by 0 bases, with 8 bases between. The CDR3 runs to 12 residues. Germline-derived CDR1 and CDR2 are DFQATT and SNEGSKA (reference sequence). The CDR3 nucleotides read TGCAGTGCCCGTGAATCTAACTATGGCTACACCTTC. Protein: CSARESNYGYTF.

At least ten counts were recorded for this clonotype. CDR3 sequence: CASTPTGRTNYGYTF. CDR3 nucleotides: TGTGCCAGCACCCCGACTGGCAGGACTAACTATGGCTACACCTTC. The V and J genes are TRBV3-1 and TRBJ1-2; D is ambiguous. Germline-derived CDR1 and CDR2 are LGHDT and YNNKEL (reference sequence). This CDR3 comprises 15 residues. V gave up 7 bases and J gave up 0 bases, with 15 bases separating them.

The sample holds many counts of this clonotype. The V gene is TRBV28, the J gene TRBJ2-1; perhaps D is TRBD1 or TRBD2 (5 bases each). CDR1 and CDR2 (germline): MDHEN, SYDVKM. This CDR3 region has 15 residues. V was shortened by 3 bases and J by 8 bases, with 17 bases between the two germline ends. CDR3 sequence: CASSFSSGRIHEQFF. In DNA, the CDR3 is TGTGCCAGCAGTTTTTCCTCGGGACGTATCCATGAGCAGTTCTTC. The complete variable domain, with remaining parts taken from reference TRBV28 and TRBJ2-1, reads DVKVTQSSRYLVKRTGEKVFLECVQDMDHENMFWYRQDPGLGLRLIYFSYDVKMKEKGDIPEGYSVSREKKERFSLILESASTNQTSMYLCASSFSSGRIHEQFFGPGTRLTVL.

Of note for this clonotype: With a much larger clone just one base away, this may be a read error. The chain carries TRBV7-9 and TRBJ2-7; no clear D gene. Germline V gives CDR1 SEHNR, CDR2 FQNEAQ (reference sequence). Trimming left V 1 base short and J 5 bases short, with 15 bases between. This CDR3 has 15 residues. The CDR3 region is CASSLVGSVRNEQYF. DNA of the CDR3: TGTGCCAGCAGCTTAGTGGGCTCGGTGAGGAACGAGCAGTACTTC.

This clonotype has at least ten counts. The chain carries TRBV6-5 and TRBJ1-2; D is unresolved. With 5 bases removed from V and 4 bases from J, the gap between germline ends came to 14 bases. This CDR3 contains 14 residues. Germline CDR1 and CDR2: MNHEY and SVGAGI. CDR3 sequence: CASSVQEGSYGYTF. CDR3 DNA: TGTGCCAGCAGTGTCCAGGAAGGCTCCTATGGCTACACCTTC.

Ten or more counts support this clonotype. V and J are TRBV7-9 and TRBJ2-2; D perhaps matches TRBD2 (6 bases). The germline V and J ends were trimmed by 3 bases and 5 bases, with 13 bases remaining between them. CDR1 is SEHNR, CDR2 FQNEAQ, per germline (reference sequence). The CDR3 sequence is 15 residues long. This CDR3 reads CASSLSGAGTGELFF. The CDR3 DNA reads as TGTGCCAGCAGCTTGTCCGGTGCGGGGACCGGGGAGCTGTTTTTT.

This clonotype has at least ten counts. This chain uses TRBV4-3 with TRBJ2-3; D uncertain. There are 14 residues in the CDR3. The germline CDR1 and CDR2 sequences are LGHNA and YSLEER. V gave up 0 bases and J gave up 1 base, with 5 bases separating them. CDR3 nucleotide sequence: TGCGCCAGCAGCCAAGATGGGGGCACAGATACGCAGTATTTT. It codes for CASSQDGGTDTQYF.

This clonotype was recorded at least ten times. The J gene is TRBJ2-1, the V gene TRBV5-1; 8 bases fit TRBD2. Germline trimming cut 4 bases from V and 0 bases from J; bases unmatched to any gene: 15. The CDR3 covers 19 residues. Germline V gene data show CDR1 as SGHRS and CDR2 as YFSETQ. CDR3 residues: CASSPPLAGRTSSYNEQFF. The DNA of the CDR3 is TGCGCCAGCAGCCCCCCGCTAGCGGGCCGTACTAGCTCCTACAATGAGCAGTTCTTC.

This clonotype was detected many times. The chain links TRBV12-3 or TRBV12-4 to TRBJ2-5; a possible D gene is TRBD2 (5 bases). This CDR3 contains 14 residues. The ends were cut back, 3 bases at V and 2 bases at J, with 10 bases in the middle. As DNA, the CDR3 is TGTGCCAGCAGTTTTTATACTAGGCAAGAGACCCAGTACTTC. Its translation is CASSFYTRQETQYF.

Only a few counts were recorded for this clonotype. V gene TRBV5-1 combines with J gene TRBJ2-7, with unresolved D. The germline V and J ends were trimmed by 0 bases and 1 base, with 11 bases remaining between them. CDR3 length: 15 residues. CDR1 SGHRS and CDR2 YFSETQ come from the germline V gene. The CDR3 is CASSLGALGSYEQYF. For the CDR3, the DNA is TGCGCCAGCAGCTTGGGGGCGCTGGGTTCCTACGAGCAGTACTTC.

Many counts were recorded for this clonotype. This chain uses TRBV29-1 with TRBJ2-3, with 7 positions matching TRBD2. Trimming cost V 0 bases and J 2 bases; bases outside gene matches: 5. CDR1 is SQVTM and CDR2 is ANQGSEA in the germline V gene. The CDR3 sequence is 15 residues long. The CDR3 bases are TGCAGCGTTGAAGATCCGGGGGGTCCCACAGATACGCAGTATTTT. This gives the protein CSVEDPGGPTDTQYF.

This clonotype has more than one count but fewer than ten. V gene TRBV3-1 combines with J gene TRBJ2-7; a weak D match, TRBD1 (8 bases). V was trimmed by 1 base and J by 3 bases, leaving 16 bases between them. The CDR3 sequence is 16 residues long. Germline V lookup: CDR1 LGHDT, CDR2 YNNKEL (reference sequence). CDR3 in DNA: TGTGCCAGCAGCCAAGGAGCGGGGACAGGAAGCTACGAGCAGTACTTC. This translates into CASSQGAGTGSYEQYF.

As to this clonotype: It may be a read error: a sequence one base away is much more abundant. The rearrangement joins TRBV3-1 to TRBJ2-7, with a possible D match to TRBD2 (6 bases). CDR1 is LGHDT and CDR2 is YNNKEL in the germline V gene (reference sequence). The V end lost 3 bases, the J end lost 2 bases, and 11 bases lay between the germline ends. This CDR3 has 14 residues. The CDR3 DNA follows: TGTGCCAGCAGCCACCGGGGAGGAACCTACGAGCAGTACTTC. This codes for CASSHRGGTYEQYF.

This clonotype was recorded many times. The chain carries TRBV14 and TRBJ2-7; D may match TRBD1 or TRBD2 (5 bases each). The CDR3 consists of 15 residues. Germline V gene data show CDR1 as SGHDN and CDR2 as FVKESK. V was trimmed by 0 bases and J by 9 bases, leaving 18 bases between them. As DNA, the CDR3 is TGTGCCAGCAGCCAAGATTTTGGGGACCCACGGGGGCAGTACTTC. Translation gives CASSQDFGDPRGQYF.

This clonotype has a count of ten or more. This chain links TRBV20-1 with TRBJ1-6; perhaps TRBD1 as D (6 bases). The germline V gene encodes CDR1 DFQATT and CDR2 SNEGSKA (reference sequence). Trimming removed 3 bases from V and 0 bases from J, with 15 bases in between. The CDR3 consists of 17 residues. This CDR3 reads CSASAPTGSSYNSPLHF. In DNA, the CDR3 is TGCAGTGCTAGCGCGCCTACAGGGAGCTCCTATAATTCACCCCTCCACTTT.

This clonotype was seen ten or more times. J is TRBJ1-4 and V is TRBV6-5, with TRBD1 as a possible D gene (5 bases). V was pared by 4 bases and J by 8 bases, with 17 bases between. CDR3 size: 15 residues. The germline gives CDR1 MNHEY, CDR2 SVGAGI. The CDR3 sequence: CASSFSTVGREKLFF. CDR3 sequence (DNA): TGTGCCAGCAGTTTCAGCACGGTGGGACGAGAAAAACTGTTTTTT.

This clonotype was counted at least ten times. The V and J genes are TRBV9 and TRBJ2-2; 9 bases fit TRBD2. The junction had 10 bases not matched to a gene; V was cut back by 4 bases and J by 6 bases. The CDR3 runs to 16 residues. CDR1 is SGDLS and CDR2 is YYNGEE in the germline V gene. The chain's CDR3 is CASSLLAGALPGELFF. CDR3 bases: TGTGCCAGCAGCTTATTAGCGGGAGCCCTCCCCGGGGAGCTGTTTTTT.

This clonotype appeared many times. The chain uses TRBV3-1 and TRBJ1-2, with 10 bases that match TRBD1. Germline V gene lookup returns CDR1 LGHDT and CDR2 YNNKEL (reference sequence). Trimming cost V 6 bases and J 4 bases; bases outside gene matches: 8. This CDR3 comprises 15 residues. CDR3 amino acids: CASSPTTGGGYGYTF. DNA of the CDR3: TGTGCCAGCAGTCCCACGACAGGGGGCGGCTATGGCTACACCTTC.